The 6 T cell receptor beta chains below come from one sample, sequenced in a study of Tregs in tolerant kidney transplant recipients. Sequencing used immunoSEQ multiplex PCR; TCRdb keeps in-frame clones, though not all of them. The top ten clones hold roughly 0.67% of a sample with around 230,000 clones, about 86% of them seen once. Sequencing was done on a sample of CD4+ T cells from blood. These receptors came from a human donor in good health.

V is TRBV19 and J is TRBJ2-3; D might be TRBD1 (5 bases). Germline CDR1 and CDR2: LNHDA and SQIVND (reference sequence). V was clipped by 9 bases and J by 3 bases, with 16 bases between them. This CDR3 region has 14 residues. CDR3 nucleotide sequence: TGTGCCAGCCAAGGGGAACTTCTGACAGATACGCAGTATTTT. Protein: CASQGELLTDTQYF.

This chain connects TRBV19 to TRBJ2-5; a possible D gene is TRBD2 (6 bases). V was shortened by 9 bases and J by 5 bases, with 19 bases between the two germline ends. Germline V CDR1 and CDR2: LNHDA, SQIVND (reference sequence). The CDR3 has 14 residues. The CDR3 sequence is CASHGWGEAETQYF. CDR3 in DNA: TGTGCCAGCCACGGGTGGGGGGAGGCGGAGACCCAGTACTTC.

The DNA of the CDR3 is TGTGCCAGCAGCCAGACAGGGGGAGCCAAAAACATTCAGTACTTC. Its translation: CASSQTGGAKNIQYF. The rearrangement joins TRBV11-2 to TRBJ2-4; 9 nucleotides align to TRBD1. This CDR3 is 15 amino acids long. Germline CDR1 SGHAT, CDR2 FQNNGV. V lost 5 bases and J lost 0; bases outside the gene matches: 2.

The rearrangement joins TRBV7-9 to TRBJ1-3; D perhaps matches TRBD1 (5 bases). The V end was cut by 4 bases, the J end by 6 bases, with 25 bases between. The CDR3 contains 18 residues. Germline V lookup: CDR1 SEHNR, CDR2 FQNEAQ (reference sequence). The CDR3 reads CASSSQDPNAPRPNTIYF. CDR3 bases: TGTGCCAGCAGCTCACAGGACCCGAACGCGCCCAGGCCAAACACCATATATTTT.

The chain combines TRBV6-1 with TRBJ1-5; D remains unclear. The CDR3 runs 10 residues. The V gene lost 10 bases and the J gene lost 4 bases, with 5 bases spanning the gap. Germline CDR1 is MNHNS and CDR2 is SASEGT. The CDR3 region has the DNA TGTGCCACGGCGAATCAGCCCCAGCATTTT. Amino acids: CATANQPQHF.

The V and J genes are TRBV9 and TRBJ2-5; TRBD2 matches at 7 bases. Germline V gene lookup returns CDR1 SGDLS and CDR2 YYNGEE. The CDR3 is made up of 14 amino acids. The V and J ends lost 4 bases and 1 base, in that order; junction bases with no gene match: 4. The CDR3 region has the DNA TGTGCCAGCAGCTCCCGGACTAGCCAAGAGACCCAGTACTTC. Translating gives CASSSRTSQETQYF.